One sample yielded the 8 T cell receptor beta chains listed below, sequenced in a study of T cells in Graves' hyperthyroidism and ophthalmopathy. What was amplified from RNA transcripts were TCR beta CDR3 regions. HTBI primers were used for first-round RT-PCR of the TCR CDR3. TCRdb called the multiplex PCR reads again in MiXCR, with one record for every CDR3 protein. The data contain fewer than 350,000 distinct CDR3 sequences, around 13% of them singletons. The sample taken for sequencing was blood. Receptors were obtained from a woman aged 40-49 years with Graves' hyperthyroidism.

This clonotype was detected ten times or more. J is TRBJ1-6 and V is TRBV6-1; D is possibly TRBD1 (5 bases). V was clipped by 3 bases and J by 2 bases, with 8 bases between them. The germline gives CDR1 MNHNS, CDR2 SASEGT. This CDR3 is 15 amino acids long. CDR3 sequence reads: CASSDRDAYNSPLHF. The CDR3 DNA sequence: TGTGCCAGCAGTGACAGGGACGCCTATAATTCACCCCTCCACTTT.

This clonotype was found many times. The CDR3 sequence is CASSESGRGATEAFF. CDR3 DNA: TGCGCCAGCAGTGAGTCGGGCAGGGGAGCGACTGAAGCTTTCTTT. The gene calls are TRBV10-1 and TRBJ1-1; TRBD1 is a possible D gene (6 bases). Germline V CDR1 and CDR2: WNHNN, SYGVQD (reference sequence). The CDR3 is 15 residues long. The V and J ends lost 0 bases and 5 bases respectively, with 13 bases between them.

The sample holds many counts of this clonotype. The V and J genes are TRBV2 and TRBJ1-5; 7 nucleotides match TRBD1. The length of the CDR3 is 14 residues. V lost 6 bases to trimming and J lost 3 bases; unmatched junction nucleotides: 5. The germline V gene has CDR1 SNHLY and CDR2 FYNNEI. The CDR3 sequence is CASREDRTNQPQHF. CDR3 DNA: TGTGCCAGCAGGGAGGACAGGACCAATCAGCCCCAGCATTTT.

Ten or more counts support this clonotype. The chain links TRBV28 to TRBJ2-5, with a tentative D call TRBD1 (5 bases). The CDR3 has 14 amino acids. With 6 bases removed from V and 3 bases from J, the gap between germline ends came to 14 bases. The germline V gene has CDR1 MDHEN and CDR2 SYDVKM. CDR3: CASSPRTGEETQYF. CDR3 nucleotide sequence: TGTGCCAGCAGCCCTCGAACAGGCGAAGAGACCCAGTACTTC.

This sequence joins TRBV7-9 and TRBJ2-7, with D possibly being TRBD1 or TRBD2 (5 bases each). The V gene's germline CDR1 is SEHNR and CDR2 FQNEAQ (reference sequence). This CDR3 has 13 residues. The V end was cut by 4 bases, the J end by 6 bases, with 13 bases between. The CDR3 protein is CASSYGTASEQYF. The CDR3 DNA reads TGTGCCAGCAGCTACGGGACGGCTTCCGAGCAGTACTTC.

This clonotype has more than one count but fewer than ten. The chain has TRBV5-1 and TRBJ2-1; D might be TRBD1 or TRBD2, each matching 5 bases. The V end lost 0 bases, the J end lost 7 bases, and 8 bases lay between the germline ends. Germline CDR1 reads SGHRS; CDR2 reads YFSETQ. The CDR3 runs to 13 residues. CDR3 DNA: TGCGCCAGCAGCTTGGGGGGGTTAAATGAGCAGTTCTTC. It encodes CASSLGGLNEQFF. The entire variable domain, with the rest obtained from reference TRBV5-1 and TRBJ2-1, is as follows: KAGVTQTPRYLIKTRGQQVTLSCSPISGHRSVSWYQQTPGQGLQFLFEYFSETQRNKGNFPGRFSGRQFSNSRSEMNVSTLELGDSALYLCASSLGGLNEQFFGPGTRLTVL.

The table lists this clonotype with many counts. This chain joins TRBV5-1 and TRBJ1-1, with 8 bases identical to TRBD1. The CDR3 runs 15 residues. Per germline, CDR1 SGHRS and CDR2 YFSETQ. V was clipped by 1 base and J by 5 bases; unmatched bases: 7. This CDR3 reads CASSLTGGQGTEAFF. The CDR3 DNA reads TGCGCCAGCAGCTTGACAGGGGGGCAAGGGACTGAAGCTTTCTTT.

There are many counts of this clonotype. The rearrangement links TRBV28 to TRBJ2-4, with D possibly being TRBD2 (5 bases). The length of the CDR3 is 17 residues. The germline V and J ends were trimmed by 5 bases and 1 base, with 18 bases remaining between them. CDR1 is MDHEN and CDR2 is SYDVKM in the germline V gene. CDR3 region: CASSVTKAMGAKNIQYF. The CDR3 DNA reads TGTGCCAGCAGTGTGACTAAGGCAATGGGGGCCAAAAACATTCAGTACTTC. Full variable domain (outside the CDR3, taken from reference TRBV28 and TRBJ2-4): DVKVTQSSRYLVKRTGEKVFLECVQDMDHENMFWYRQDPGLGLRLIYFSYDVKMKEKGDIPEGYSVSREKKERFSLILESASTNQTSMYLCASSVTKAMGAKNIQYFGAGTRLSVL.